These 14 T cell receptor beta chains originate from one sample sequenced in a study of cytomegalovirus exposure and HLA in healthy donors. PCR employed 60 Vbeta and 13 Jbeta primers. Data came from immunoSEQ multiplex PCR; TCRdb stores just in-frame clones and leaves some out. The sample has approximately 120,000 clones, 74% seen once. Material: PBMCs. These receptors were collected from a woman between 45 and 60 years old in good health and CMV-seropositive.

V usage is TRBV27 and J usage is TRBJ2-7; D is perhaps TRBD2 (5 bases). The CDR3 runs 13 residues. V lost 6 bases, J lost 0 bases, and 9 bases lay in between. The V gene's germline CDR1 is MNHEY and CDR2 SMNVEV (reference sequence). The CDR3 nucleotides read TGTGCCAGCAGCTACGGGGTCTCCTACGAGCAGTACTTC. Amino acid sequence: CASSYGVSYEQYF.

This clone was detected once. This chain joins TRBV7-9 and TRBJ2-3; D is perhaps TRBD1 (5 bases). The germline CDR1 and CDR2 sequences are SEHNR and FQNEAQ (reference sequence). V lost 2 bases and J lost 0, with 12 bases in between. CDR3 size: 16 residues. CDR3 sequence (DNA): TGTGCCAGCAGCTTAACCAGGGCCTCTAGCACAGATACGCAGTATTTT. Residues: CASSLTRASSTDTQYF.

This clone appeared once. The genes are TRBV10-3 and TRBJ1-1, with a weak D call TRBD1 (5 bases). Germline assignment: CDR1 ENHRY and CDR2 SYGVKD. The CDR3 runs to 15 residues. Trimming took off 6 bases at V and 1 base at J, with 15 bases between the two ends. The CDR3 nucleotides read TGTGCCATCAGCGCTCACAGGTTGGGGAACACTGAAGCTTTCTTT. It specifies CAISAHRLGNTEAFF.

The CDR3 nucleotides read TGTGCCAGCAGCCCCCGGGGTAACAATGAGCAGTTCTTC. It codes for CASSPRGNNEQFF. The chain recombines TRBV7-4 with TRBJ2-1; tentative D call: TRBD2 (5 bases). Per the germline V gene, CDR1 is SGHVT and CDR2 is SQSDAQ. This CDR3 is 13 amino acids long. V dropped 5 bases and J dropped 5 bases, with 10 bases sitting between them. Full variable domain (remainder filled in from reference TRBV7-4 and TRBJ2-1): GAGVSQSPRYKVAKRGRDVALRCDSISGHVTLYWYRQTLGQGSEVLTYSQSDAQRDKSGRPSGRFSAERPERSVSTLKIQRTEQGDSAVYLCASSPRGNNEQFFGPGTRLTVL.

V usage is TRBV2 and J usage is TRBJ2-1; a possible D gene is TRBD1 (5 bases). This CDR3 has 15 residues. The V gene's germline CDR1 is SNHLY and CDR2 FYNNEI. V lost 3 bases, J lost 3 bases, and 12 bases lay in between. The CDR3 region has the DNA TGTGCCAGCAGTGATACAGGCCCCAACTACAATGAGCAGTTCTTC. It encodes CASSDTGPNYNEQFF. Full variable domain (missing parts from reference TRBV2 and TRBJ2-1): EPEVTQTPSHQVTQMGQEVILRCVPISNHLYFYWYRQILGQKVEFLVSFYNNEISEKSEIFDDQFSVERPDGSNFTLKIRSTKLEDSAMYFCASSDTGPNYNEQFFGPGTRLTVL.

This clone came up a few times. The V call is TRBV21-1, the J call TRBJ1-3; the D segment call TRBD1 is taken from the table without a DNA check. TRBV21-1 is flagged as a pseudogene. This CDR3 is 14 amino acids long. The CDR3 DNA is TGTGCCAGCAGCCCAGGGGGCTTTGGAAACACCATATATTTT. It yields the protein CASSPGGFGNTIYF.

The sample holds one count of this clone. CDR3 protein: CASSWTSGGSTDTQYF. Here the CDR3 DNA reads TGTGCCAGCAGCTGGACTAGCGGGGGGAGCACAGATACGCAGTATTTT. V and J are TRBV5-4 and TRBJ2-3; 14 nucleotides align to TRBD2. This CDR3 region has 16 residues. With 3 bases clipped from V and 0 bases from J, the junction kept 0 bases outside the gene matches. The germline CDR1 and CDR2 sequences are SGHNT and YYREEE (reference sequence).

The J gene is TRBJ2-7, the V gene TRBV2; 7 nucleotides align to TRBD1. Germline lookup yields CDR1 SNHLY and CDR2 FYNNEI. The CDR3 has 14 residues. V was clipped by 7 bases and J by 1 base; unmatched bases: 7. CDR3 DNA: TGTGCCAGCACGACAGGGTCCCTTTCCTACGAGCAGTACTTC. It specifies CASTTGSLSYEQYF.

The V call is TRBV6-1, the J call TRBJ2-2; TRBD2 matches at 13 bases. Germline trimming cut 6 bases from V and 6 bases from J; bases unmatched to any gene: 4. The CDR3 loop spans 15 amino acids. Germline loops: CDR1 MNHNS, CDR2 SASEGT. CDR3 sequence reads: CASRQLAGGPGELFF. CDR3 DNA: TGTGCCAGCAGGCAACTAGCGGGGGGGCCCGGGGAGCTGTTTTTT.

The V gene is TRBV27, the J gene TRBJ2-5; D not certain. The DNA end favors TRBJ2-7, so the J call may be wrong. Germline CDR1 MNHEY, CDR2 SMNVEV (reference sequence). The CDR3 is 13 amino acids. The CDR3 DNA follows: TGTGCCAGCAGAACCGCAGGTGTCTACGAGCAGTACTTC. Amino acid sequence: CASRTAGVYEQYF.

The gene calls are TRBV7-3 and TRBJ1-2; tentatively, D is TRBD1 (5 bases). CDR1 SGHTA and CDR2 FQGTGA come from the germline V gene. CDR3 length equals 15 residues. Deletions cut 2 bases from V and 2 bases from J, with 12 bases between. The DNA of the CDR3 is TGTGCCAGCAGCTTACAAGGGGCGGGGAACTATGGCTACACCTTC. Amino acids: CASSLQGAGNYGYTF. Complete variable domain (other parts from reference TRBV7-3 and TRBJ1-2): GAGVSQTPSNKVTEKGKYVELRCDPISGHTALYWYRQSLGQGPEFLIYFQGTGAADDSGLPNDRFFAVRPEGSVSTLKIQRTERGDSAVYLCASSLQGAGNYGYTFGSGTRLTVV.

The chain recombines TRBV7-2 with TRBJ1-2; no clear D. The V end lost 6 bases, the J end lost 7 bases, and 21 bases lay between the germline ends. Germline lookup yields CDR1 SGHTA and CDR2 FQGNSA. The CDR3 runs 15 residues. CDR3 in DNA: TGTGCCAGCAGAGAACGGGAGAGGCCTTCAGGTGGCTACACCTTC. Protein sequence: CASRERERPSGGYTF.

This clone was seen once. V is TRBV30 and J is TRBJ1-2; 8 bases line up with TRBD1. This CDR3 contains 13 residues. Germline assignment: CDR1 GTSNPN and CDR2 SVGIG (reference sequence). The J segment lost 7 bases and the V segment lost 6 bases, leaving 10 bases of the junction unmatched. For the CDR3, the DNA is TGTGCCTGTTCAAGGACAGGGCATGTTGGCTACACCTTC. It specifies CACSRTGHVGYTF.

V and J are TRBV6-5 and TRBJ2-7; TRBD1 aligns across 12 bases. The CDR3 consists of 15 residues. Germline V gene data show CDR1 as MNHEY and CDR2 as SVGAGI. With 6 bases clipped from V and 2 bases from J, the junction kept 5 bases outside the gene matches. Here the CDR3 DNA reads TGTGCCAGCAGACCGGGACAGGGGGCGGCCTACGAGCAGTACTTC. Protein product: CASRPGQGAAYEQYF.